This TCR beta chain was documented in a study of blood T cell repertoires in COVID-19. TCRdb's table, derived via immunoSEQ multiplex PCR, lists solely in-frame clones and lacks some. This sample has under 300,000 clones, with about 90% found just once. The CDR3 sequence is 13 residues long. The ends were cut back, 3 bases at V and 5 bases at J, with 8 bases in the middle. Sequences were obtained from PBMCs or T cells enriched from blood (not recorded which). This sequence originates from a woman aged 40 to 50 with acute COVID-19. This chain uses TRBV12-3 or TRBV12-4 with TRBJ1-5; no clear D. The CDR3 region has the DNA TGTGCCAGCAGTTTCTACGCGTATCAGCCCCAGCATTTT. Translation: CASSFYAYQPQHF.